Listed here is a single T cell receptor beta chain. V lost 1 base to trimming and J lost 9 bases; unmatched junction nucleotides: 5. The CDR3 runs 13 residues. CDR1 is SGHTA and CDR2 is FQGNSA in the germline V gene. The entry originates in a study of blood T cell repertoires in COVID-19. Some clones are missing from TCRdb's copy, which holds only in-frame ones; the method was immunoSEQ multiplex PCR. The sample yields about 35,000 clones, 80% to 90% seen once. Sequencing was done on a sample of peripheral blood. J is TRBJ2-5 and V is TRBV7-2; the match to TRBD2 covers 7 bases. This clonotype was obtained from a man older than 75 with active COVID-19. CDR3 sequence reads: CASSLEGGRAQYF. CDR3 nucleotide sequence: TGTGCCAGCAGCTTAGAAGGAGGGAGGGCCCAGTACTTC.